Below are 15 T cell receptor beta chains sequenced from a single sample in a study of blood T cell repertoires in COVID-19. This table comes from immunoSEQ multiplex PCR, and its TCRdb copy is limited to in-frame clones, with some not included. The sample gives some 320,000 clones, over 75% of which show up once; 7.8% is in the top ten. Specimen: peripheral blood. These receptors all come from a woman between 45 and 60 years old who had recovered from COVID-19.

The CDR3 bases are TGTGCCAGCAGCTCGGGACAGGGGGATTATAGCAATCAGCCCCAGCATTTT. Its translation: CASSSGQGDYSNQPQHF. This chain links TRBV7-9 with TRBJ1-5; 11 bases match TRBD1. Losses at the gene ends were 4 bases for V and 0 bases for J; bases not matched to a gene: 5. CDR3 length: 17 residues. Germline V gene data show CDR1 as SEHNR and CDR2 as FQNEAQ (reference sequence).

J is TRBJ2-2 and V is TRBV2; 8 bases fit TRBD1. V lost 6 bases to trimming and J lost 6 bases; unmatched junction nucleotides: 3. The CDR3 length is 13 residues. CDR1 SNHLY and CDR2 FYNNEI come from the germline V gene. CDR3 DNA sequence: TGTGCCAGCAGAGAGACAGGGGCCGGGGAGCTGTTTTTT. Translating gives CASRETGAGELFF.

J is TRBJ2-2 and V is TRBV7-9, with a tentative D call TRBD2 (6 bases). The V gene lost 2 bases and the J gene lost 4 bases, with 8 bases spanning the gap. CDR3 size: 14 residues. Germline assignment: CDR1 SEHNR and CDR2 FQNEAQ (reference sequence). The chain's CDR3 is CASSLRGSTGELFF. The CDR3 DNA sequence: TGTGCCAGCAGCTTACGGGGGAGCACCGGGGAGCTGTTTTTT.

The chain is built from TRBV9 and TRBJ2-1; 7 positions agree with TRBD2. Germline loops: CDR1 SGDLS, CDR2 YYNGEE. Trimming at V came to 3 bases and at J to 10 bases, leaving 7 bases not matched to a gene. CDR3 length: 13 amino acids. CDR3 in amino acids: CASSDPRSGEQFF. In DNA, the CDR3 is TGTGCCAGCAGCGACCCTCGTAGCGGGGAGCAGTTCTTC.

The rearrangement links TRBV30 to TRBJ2-7; TRBD2 aligns across 7 bases. Germline lookup yields CDR1 GTSNPN and CDR2 SVGIG (reference sequence). The CDR3 length is 14 residues. With V trimmed by 1 base and J by 5 bases, 8 bases remained unmatched. Here the CDR3 DNA reads TGTGCCTGGAGTGGGGGAGGGCCTTTGGACGAGCAGTACTTC. This gives the protein CAWSGGGPLDEQYF. Based on the CDR3 plus reference TRBV30 and TRBJ2-7, the full variable domain is SQTIHQWPATLVQPVGSPLSLECTVEGTSNPNLYWYRQAAGRGLQLLFYSVGIGQISSEVPQNLSASRPQDRQFILSSKKLLLSDSGFYLCAWSGGGPLDEQYFGPGTRLTVT.

The V and J genes are TRBV4-3 and TRBJ2-5; 7 positions match TRBD1. Trimming took 2 bases from V and 3 from J; bases not matched to a gene: 3. Germline V CDR1 and CDR2: LGHNA, YSLEER. The CDR3 is 14 amino acids. The CDR3 loop reads CASSQFRGKETQYF. CDR3 coding DNA: TGCGCCAGCAGCCAATTCAGGGGGAAAGAGACCCAGTACTTC.

This clone was found a few times. The V call is TRBV18, the J call TRBJ1-1, with D perhaps TRBD1 (5 bases). Germline V lookup: CDR1 KGHSH, CDR2 LQKENI. V lost 3 bases and J lost 7, with 12 bases in between. This CDR3 region has 13 residues. The CDR3 here is CASSPGGMGEAFF. The CDR3 coding sequence is TGTGCCAGCTCACCCGGGGGTATGGGTGAAGCTTTCTTT.

This clone has only one observation. The V call is TRBV19, the J call TRBJ1-1; a possible D gene is TRBD1 (5 bases). From germline, CDR1 is LNHDA and CDR2 SQIVND (reference sequence). The CDR3 consists of 14 residues. V lost 7 bases to trimming and J lost 0 bases, with 12 bases between them. This CDR3 is CASTQGIMNTEAFF. Written as DNA, the CDR3 is TGTGCCAGTACCCAGGGTATCATGAACACTGAAGCTTTCTTT.

About this clone: At one end, the junction sequence differs from germline, possibly due to a read error. CDR3 DNA: TGTGCGAGTAGGGGCCCACCACTCAATGAGCAGTTCTTC. Encoded protein: CASRGPPLNEQFF. The chain couples TRBV19 to TRBJ2-1; D might be TRBD1 (5 bases). The germline V gene has CDR1 LNHDA and CDR2 SQIVND (reference sequence). CDR3 length equals 13 residues.

The rearrangement joins TRBV5-6 to TRBJ2-2, with no clear D. The V end was cut by 0 bases, the J end by 7 bases, with 7 bases between. Germline CDR1 and CDR2: SGHDT and YYEEEE. The CDR3 contains 13 residues. CDR3 DNA sequence: TGTGCCAGCAGCTTGGCTACTGGCGGGGAGCTGTTTTTT. This codes for CASSLATGGELFF.

This clone was seen just once. The CDR3 here is CASSQVGTSGGQETQYF. CDR3 DNA: TGCGCCAGCAGCCAAGTCGGGACTAGCGGGGGACAAGAGACCCAGTACTTC. The V and J genes are TRBV4-3 and TRBJ2-5, with 14 bases identical to TRBD2. The J segment lost 2 bases and the V segment lost 1 base, leaving 3 bases of the junction unmatched. This CDR3 has 17 residues. CDR1 LGHNA and CDR2 YSLEER come from the germline V gene.

The J gene is TRBJ2-7, the V gene TRBV7-2, with a possible D match to TRBD2 (6 bases). CDR1 is SGHTA and CDR2 is FQGNSA in the germline V gene. This CDR3 has 18 residues. Trimming left V 4 bases short and J 0 bases short, with 22 bases between. The CDR3 region has the DNA TGTGCCAGCAGCTCTAAGGGGTGGGGGGTAACGGGCTCCTACGAGCAGTACTTC. Its protein product is CASSSKGWGVTGSYEQYF.

V is TRBV10-3 and J is TRBJ2-1; 7 bases map to TRBD1. Germline loops: CDR1 ENHRY, CDR2 SYGVKD. The J segment lost 4 bases and the V segment lost 5 bases, leaving 5 bases of the junction unmatched. The CDR3 covers 14 residues. The CDR3 nucleotides read TGTGCCATCAGTCCTGGGACAGCTTACAATGAGCAGTTCTTC. This translates into CAISPGTAYNEQFF.

This chain links TRBV9 with TRBJ2-7; D not resolved. The CDR3 is 15 amino acids. Trimming removed 1 base from V and 0 bases from J, with 11 bases in between. Germline loops: CDR1 SGDLS, CDR2 YYNGEE. CDR3 amino acids: CASSVSRTSSYEQYF. In nucleotides, the CDR3 is TGTGCCAGCAGCGTAAGCCGAACGAGCTCCTACGAGCAGTACTTC.

The chain uses TRBV18 and TRBJ2-7; 9 bases line up with TRBD1. V shed 3 bases, J shed 6 bases, and the junction held 3 bases outside the gene matches. This CDR3 contains 13 residues. Per the germline V gene, CDR1 is KGHSH and CDR2 is LQKENI. The CDR3 DNA reads as TGTGCCAGCTCACCGGGACAGGGTGGCGAGCAGTACTTC. It translates to CASSPGQGGEQYF.